Presented here are 29 T cell receptor beta chains from one specimen sequenced in a study of low-dose radiotherapy and immunotherapy resistance in tumors. Alpha and beta chains were covered, as first-strand cDNA relied on TRAV- and TRBV-specific primers. A constant-region primer paired with the V-primer adapter amplified TCRs over 20 PCR cycles. One entry per CDR3 protein, called by TCRdb with MiXCR from the reads. The profile shows around 58,000 distinct CDR3 sequences, 23% of them singletons. Time point given: after trial treatment. This sample's treatment: LDRT plus nivolumab, ipilimumab, low-dose cyclophosphamide and aspirin (RACIN trial). The sequenced sample was PBMCs, obtained after low-dose radiotherapy plus immunotherapy. These receptors all come from a male donor with prostate cancer.

This clonotype was counted many times. This chain joins TRBV20-1 and TRBJ1-2; no definite D call. Trimming removed 2 bases at V and 2 bases at J, with 3 bases between. The CDR3 has 11 amino acids. Germline V gene sequence: CDR1 DFQATT, CDR2 SNEGSKA (reference sequence). The CDR3 reads CSARSNYGYTF. The CDR3 DNA sequence: TGCAGTGCTAGATCGAACTATGGCTACACCTTC.

This clonotype has at least ten counts. The chain couples TRBV5-1 to TRBJ2-4; D is undetermined. V lost 2 bases to trimming and J lost 9 bases, with 15 bases between them. CDR3 length: 14 residues. CDR1 and CDR2 (germline): SGHRS, YFSETQ. The CDR3, as DNA: TGCGCCAGCAGCTTATCATTGTCCCACCCCATTCAGTACTTC. Translating it yields CASSLSLSHPIQYF.

This clonotype was counted many times. J is TRBJ2-7 and V is TRBV7-2, with a possible D match to TRBD2 (5 bases). Germline loops: CDR1 SGHTA, CDR2 FQGNSA. The ends were cut back, 2 bases at V and 3 bases at J, with 11 bases in the middle. The CDR3 loop spans 14 amino acids. CDR3 nucleotide sequence: TGTGCCAGCAGCTTAAGCGGCGCGGACTACGAGCAGTACTTC. Its translation: CASSLSGADYEQYF.

CDR3 DNA sequence: TGCAGCGCTGAGGACAGGCTGAACACTGAAGCTTTCTTT. This translates into CSAEDRLNTEAFF. The gene calls are TRBV29-1 and TRBJ1-1; the match to TRBD1 covers 7 bases. CDR1 and CDR2 from the germline V gene are SQVTM and ANQGSEA. The CDR3 extends over 13 amino acids. V was clipped by 7 bases and J by 0 bases; unmatched bases: 5.

This clonotype has at least ten counts. The chain links TRBV18 to TRBJ1-1, with D possibly being TRBD1 (5 bases). This CDR3 comprises 14 residues. Trimming took 6 bases from V and 6 from J, leaving 17 bases between them. Germline V gene lookup returns CDR1 KGHSH and CDR2 LQKENI. CDR3 in amino acids: CASSQGLRVAEAFF. The CDR3 nucleotides are TGTGCCAGCTCCCAGGGATTACGGGTGGCTGAAGCTTTCTTT.

This clonotype was picked up many times. The chain couples TRBV20-1 to TRBJ2-5; 10 bases are shared with TRBD2. V shed 4 bases and J 5 bases; nucleotides not matched to a gene: 10. Germline loops: CDR1 DFQATT, CDR2 SNEGSKA (reference sequence). The CDR3 extends over 15 amino acids. For the CDR3, the DNA is TGCAGTGCTAAGACGAGCGGGAGGGCCTCGGAGACCCAGTACTTC. As protein: CSAKTSGRASETQYF.

Of note for this clonotype: A far larger clone differs by one base, so this is likely a read error. This chain joins TRBV6-2 or TRBV6-3 and TRBJ1-5, with a tentative D call TRBD1 (5 bases). The germline gives CDR1 MNHEY, CDR2 SVGEGT. The CDR3 is 13 amino acids. CDR3 residues: CASIRDSNQPHHF. In DNA, the CDR3 is TGTGCCAGCATCAGGGATAGCAATCAGCCCCATCATTTT.

This clonotype was counted many times. The chain combines TRBV13 with TRBJ2-3; D is undetermined. The CDR3 consists of 14 residues. Trimming left V 4 bases short and J 0 bases short, with 8 bases between. Per the germline V gene, CDR1 is PRHDT and CDR2 is FYEKMQ (reference sequence). In DNA form, the CDR3 reads TGTGCCAGCAGCTCCCTCCGTAGCACAGATACGCAGTATTTT. Its protein is CASSSLRSTDTQYF. Full variable domain (outside the CDR3, taken from reference TRBV13 and TRBJ2-3): AAGVIQSPRHLIKEKRETATLKCYPIPRHDTVYWYQQGPGQDPQFLISFYEKMQSDKGSIPDRFSAQQFSDYHSELNMSSLELGDSALYFCASSSLRSTDTQYFGPGTRLTVL.

In regard to this clonotype: A far bigger clonotype differs at one base, so this is likely a read error. V is TRBV5-1 and J is TRBJ2-7; the D gene is possibly TRBD1 (6 bases). Germline V gene sequence: CDR1 SGHRS, CDR2 YFSETQ. The length of the CDR3 is 15 residues. Deletions cut 5 bases from V and 7 bases from J, with 22 bases between. CDR3 loop: CASREQGPSYNEQYF. The CDR3 DNA reads as TGCGCCAGCAGGGAACAGGGACCCTCCTACAATGAGCAGTACTTC.

This clonotype was observed many times. The chain recombines TRBV11-3 with TRBJ1-5, with TRBD1 matching 8 bases. Germline V lookup: CDR1 SGHNT, CDR2 YENEEA. V was clipped by 10 bases and J by 2 bases; unmatched bases: 13. CDR3 size: 16 residues. The CDR3 spells CAKRTGKEIGNQPQHF. CDR3 nucleotides: TGTGCCAAACGGACAGGGAAAGAAATTGGCAATCAGCCCCAGCATTTT.

This clonotype was recorded at least ten times. The chain recombines TRBV28 with TRBJ2-1; no firm D call. Looked up from germline, CDR1 is MDHEN and CDR2 is SYDVKM. Between the trimmed V and J ends, which lost 3 bases and 4 bases, there was a span of 4 bases. The CDR3 has 12 residues. This CDR3 is CASSFVYNEQFF. The CDR3 coding sequence is TGTGCCAGCAGTTTCGTGTACAATGAGCAGTTCTTC.

This clonotype was counted ten times or more. CDR3 nucleotide sequence: TGTGCCAGCAGTTCCACCGGCCAGGGCTTCGAGCAGTACTTC. The encoded protein is CASSSTGQGFEQYF. This chain connects TRBV28 to TRBJ2-7; a weak D match, TRBD1 (5 bases). The germline gives CDR1 MDHEN, CDR2 SYDVKM. The V gene lost 4 bases and the J gene lost 6 bases, with 16 bases spanning the gap. CDR3 length: 14 residues.

This clonotype was picked up many times. This chain links TRBV4-1 with TRBJ2-1; 10 positions match TRBD2. V lost 7 bases to trimming and J lost 7 bases; unmatched junction nucleotides: 4. The CDR3 is 13 amino acids. Germline CDR1 is MGHRA and CDR2 is YSYEKL. The CDR3, as DNA: TGCGCCAGCAAAGCGGGGGGGCATAATGAGCAGTTCTTC. This codes for CASKAGGHNEQFF.

The sample holds many counts of this clonotype. V gene TRBV4-3 combines with J gene TRBJ1-2, with 8 bases lining up with TRBD1. The CDR3 has 15 residues. V shed 0 bases, J shed 4 bases, and the junction held 4 bases outside the gene matches. Looked up from germline, CDR1 is LGHNA and CDR2 is YSLEER. The CDR3 here is CASSQDRTGGYGYTF. CDR3 DNA: TGCGCCAGCAGCCAAGATCGAACAGGGGGCTATGGCTACACCTTC.

This clonotype was detected ten times or more. This CDR3 is CASSATVMNTEAFF. The CDR3 bases are TGTGCCAGTAGCGCGACGGTGATGAACACTGAAGCTTTCTTT. The rearrangement links TRBV19 to TRBJ1-1; no firm D call. Germline V gene sequence: CDR1 LNHDA, CDR2 SQIVND (reference sequence). The ends were cut back, 6 bases at V and 0 bases at J, with 11 bases in the middle. This CDR3 region has 14 residues.

This clonotype was seen ten or more times. This sequence joins TRBV11-2 and TRBJ2-7; 12 bases are shared with TRBD2. V was pared by 4 bases and J by 2 bases, with 6 bases of the junction left unmatched. This CDR3 comprises 16 residues. CDR1 and CDR2 (germline): SGHAT, FQNNGV. CDR3 loop: CASSSRLAGGPYEQYF. DNA for the CDR3: TGTGCCAGCAGCTCACGTCTAGCGGGGGGGCCCTACGAGCAGTACTTC.

This clonotype was seen repeatedly, ten times or more. The chain links TRBV11-2 to TRBJ2-5, with D unresolved. This CDR3 comprises 13 residues. Deletions cut 5 bases from V and 2 bases from J, with 9 bases between. Germline V gives CDR1 SGHAT, CDR2 FQNNGV. The DNA of the CDR3 is TGTGCCAGCAGCCGAGGCTGGCAAGAGACCCAGTACTTC. Its translation: CASSRGWQETQYF.

As to this clonotype: A far more abundant clone sits one base away, making this likely a read error. The chain couples TRBV12-3 or TRBV12-4 to TRBJ2-7, with D possibly TRBD2 on 5 matching bases. Trimming took off 10 bases at V and 1 base at J, with 17 bases between the two ends. This CDR3 has 14 residues. The CDR3 here is CANSPMAGSYEQYF. The CDR3 nucleotides are TGTGCCAACAGCCCGATGGCGGGTTCCTACGAGCAGTACTTC.

At least ten counts were recorded for this clonotype. The rearrangement uses TRBV10-3 and TRBJ2-7; 9 bases are a match to TRBD1. Looked up from germline, CDR1 is ENHRY and CDR2 is SYGVKD. Trimming at V came to 4 bases and at J to 12 bases, leaving 10 bases not matched to a gene. The CDR3 covers 13 residues. This CDR3 reads CAISGGQGGIWYF. CDR3 sequence (DNA): TGTGCCATCAGTGGGGGACAGGGCGGAATTTGGTACTTC.

This clonotype was picked up many times. The chain uses TRBV7-9 and TRBJ1-2; D gene ambiguous. The length of the CDR3 is 17 residues. The germline V gene encodes CDR1 SEHNR and CDR2 FQNEAQ (reference sequence). V was shortened by 1 base and J by 1 base, with 16 bases between the two germline ends. The CDR3 spells CASSLVGLGPVNYGYTF. The CDR3 DNA reads as TGTGCCAGCAGCTTAGTTGGCTTAGGCCCGGTTAACTATGGCTACACCTTC.

This clonotype has a count of ten or more. The chain couples TRBV14 to TRBJ2-3; D might be TRBD2 (7 bases). Per germline, CDR1 SGHDN and CDR2 FVKESK. This CDR3 has 15 amino acids. Between the trimmed V and J ends, which lost 4 bases and 1 base, there was a span of 12 bases. This CDR3 reads CASSRGGARTDTQYF. The CDR3 nucleotides read TGTGCCAGCAGCCGAGGGGGGGCGCGCACAGATACGCAGTATTTT. Filled out from reference TRBV14 and TRBJ2-3, the complete variable domain reads EAGVTQFPSHSVIEKGQTVTLRCDPISGHDNLYWYRRVMGKEIKFLLHFVKESKQDESGMPNNRFLAERTGGTYSTLKVQPAELEDSGVYFCASSRGGARTDTQYFGPGTRLTVL.

This clonotype was recorded only once. V is TRBV27 and J is TRBJ2-7, with 7 positions matching TRBD2. The length of the CDR3 is 15 residues. The V gene end was trimmed by 4 bases and the J gene end by 2 bases; junction bases not matched to a gene: 8. Germline-derived CDR1 and CDR2 are MNHEY and SMNVEV (reference sequence). The CDR3 reads CASSWGGRGTYEQYF. Written as DNA, the CDR3 is TGTGCCAGCAGTTGGGGCGGGAGAGGAACCTACGAGCAGTACTTC.

The chain uses TRBV7-6 and TRBJ2-7; D gene uncertain. V lost 5 bases and J lost 2, with 10 bases in between. Germline V gene data show CDR1 as SGHVS and CDR2 as FNYEAQ. The CDR3 is 13 residues long. The CDR3 here is CASSSLGAYEQYF. Here the CDR3 DNA reads TGTGCCAGCAGCAGTTTAGGTGCCTACGAGCAGTACTTC.

Ten or more counts support this clonotype. The genes are TRBV2 and TRBJ2-5; TRBD2 might be the D (6 bases). CDR3 size: 15 residues. The V end lost 4 bases, the J end lost 5 bases, and 17 bases lay between the germline ends. Germline-derived CDR1 and CDR2 are SNHLY and FYNNEI. CDR3 in amino acids: CASSVLALRGETQYF. CDR3 nucleotide sequence: TGTGCCAGCAGTGTACTCGCTCTCCGGGGGGAGACCCAGTACTTC.

In this sample, this clonotype turned up many times. The rearrangement uses TRBV19 and TRBJ2-2; 9 bases align to TRBD1. The CDR3 consists of 16 residues. CDR1 and CDR2 from the germline V gene are LNHDA and SQIVND (reference sequence). The V gene end was trimmed by 5 bases and the J gene end by 4 bases; junction bases not matched to a gene: 8. The CDR3 region has the DNA TGTGCCAGTAGTGCTTCACAGGGGGCAGGCACCGGGGAGCTGTTTTTT. Its protein is CASSASQGAGTGELFF.

This clonotype has ten or more counts. V is TRBV20-1 and J is TRBJ2-1; 8 nucleotides line up with TRBD1. V was pared by 1 base and J by 8 bases, with 4 bases of the junction left unmatched. The CDR3 has 13 residues. Germline CDR1 and CDR2: DFQATT and SNEGSKA (reference sequence). The CDR3 DNA sequence: TGCAGTGCTAGAGGGACAGGGCCTCATGAGCAGTTCTTC. Translating it yields CSARGTGPHEQFF.

This clonotype was counted ten times or more. The chain combines TRBV4-3 with TRBJ2-1; D ambiguous. The CDR3 consists of 14 residues. V dropped 3 bases and J dropped 9 bases, with 15 bases sitting between them. Germline values: CDR1 LGHNA, CDR2 YSLEER. This chain's CDR3 is CASSQVTTSTEQFF. CDR3 DNA sequence: TGCGCCAGCAGCCAGGTTACTACAAGCACTGAGCAGTTCTTC.

This chain joins TRBV29-1 and TRBJ2-1, with D perhaps matching TRBD2 (6 bases). Germline V lookup: CDR1 SQVTM, CDR2 ANQGSEA. V shed 4 bases and J shed 1 base, with 11 bases lying between them. The CDR3 covers 14 residues. As DNA, the CDR3 is TGCAGCGTTGGTACTAGCTTGTCCTACAATGAGCAGTTCTTC. It yields the protein CSVGTSLSYNEQFF.

This clonotype was observed at least ten times. The rearrangement joins TRBV19 to TRBJ1-5, with D perhaps TRBD1 (5 bases). V was trimmed by 6 bases and J by 1 base, leaving 25 bases between them. This CDR3 region has 19 residues. Germline CDR1 is LNHDA and CDR2 is SQIVND (reference sequence). The CDR3 protein is CASSLRVTGLVVSNQPQHF. The CDR3 bases are TGTGCCAGTAGCCTCCGGGTCACAGGCCTCGTAGTCAGCAATCAGCCCCAGCATTTT.